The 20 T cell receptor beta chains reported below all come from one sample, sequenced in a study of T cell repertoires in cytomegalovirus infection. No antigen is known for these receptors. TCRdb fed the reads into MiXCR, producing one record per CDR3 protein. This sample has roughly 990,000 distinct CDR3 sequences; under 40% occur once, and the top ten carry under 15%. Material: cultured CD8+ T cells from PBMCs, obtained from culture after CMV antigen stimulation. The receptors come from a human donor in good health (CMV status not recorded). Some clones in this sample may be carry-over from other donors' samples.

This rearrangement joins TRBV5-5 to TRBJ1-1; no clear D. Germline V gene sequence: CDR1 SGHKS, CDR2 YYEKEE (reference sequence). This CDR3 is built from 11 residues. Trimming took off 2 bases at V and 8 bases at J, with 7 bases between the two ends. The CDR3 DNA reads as TGTGCCAGCAGCTTTATGGGGGAAGCTTTCTTT. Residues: CASSFMGEAFF.

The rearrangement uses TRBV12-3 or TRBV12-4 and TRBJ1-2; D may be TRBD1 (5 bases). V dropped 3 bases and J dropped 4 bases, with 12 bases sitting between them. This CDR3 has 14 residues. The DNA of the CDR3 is TGTGCCAGCAGTTTGCTGGAGGGGCCCTATGGCTACACCTTC. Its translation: CASSLLEGPYGYTF.

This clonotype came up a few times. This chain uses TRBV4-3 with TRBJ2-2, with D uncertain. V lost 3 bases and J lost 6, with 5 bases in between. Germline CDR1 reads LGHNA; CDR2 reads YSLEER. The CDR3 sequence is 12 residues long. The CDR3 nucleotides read TGCGCCAGCAGCCACCCTTCCGGGGAGCTGTTTTTT. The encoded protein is CASSHPSGELFF.

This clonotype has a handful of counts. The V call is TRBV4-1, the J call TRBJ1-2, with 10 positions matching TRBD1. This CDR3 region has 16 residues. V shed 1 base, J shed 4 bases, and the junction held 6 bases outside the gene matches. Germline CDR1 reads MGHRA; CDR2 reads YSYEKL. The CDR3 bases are TGCGCCAGCAGCCAAGTCTGGACAGGGGGGAGCTATGGCTACACCTTC. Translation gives CASSQVWTGGSYGYTF.

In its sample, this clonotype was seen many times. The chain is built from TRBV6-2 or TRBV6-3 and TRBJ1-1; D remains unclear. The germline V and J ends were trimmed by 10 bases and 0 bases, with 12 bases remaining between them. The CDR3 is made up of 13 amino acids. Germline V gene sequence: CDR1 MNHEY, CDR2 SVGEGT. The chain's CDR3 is CATDDGMNTEAFF. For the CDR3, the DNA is TGTGCCACCGACGACGGAATGAACACTGAAGCTTTCTTT.

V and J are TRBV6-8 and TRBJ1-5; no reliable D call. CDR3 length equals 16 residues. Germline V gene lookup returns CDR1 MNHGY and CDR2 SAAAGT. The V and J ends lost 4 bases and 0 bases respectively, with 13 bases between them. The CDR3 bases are TGTGCCAGCAGTTCTCAGAGTTTCCTTAGCAATCAGCCCCAGCATTTT. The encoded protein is CASSSQSFLSNQPQHF.

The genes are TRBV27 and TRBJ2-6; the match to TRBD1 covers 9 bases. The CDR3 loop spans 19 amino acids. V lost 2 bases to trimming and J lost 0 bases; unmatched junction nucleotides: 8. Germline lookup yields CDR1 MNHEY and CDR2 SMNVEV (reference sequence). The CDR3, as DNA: TGTGCCAGCAGTTTAATCTTCGACAGGGGGGGCTCTGGGGCCAACGTCCTGACTTTC. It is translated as CASSLIFDRGGSGANVLTF.

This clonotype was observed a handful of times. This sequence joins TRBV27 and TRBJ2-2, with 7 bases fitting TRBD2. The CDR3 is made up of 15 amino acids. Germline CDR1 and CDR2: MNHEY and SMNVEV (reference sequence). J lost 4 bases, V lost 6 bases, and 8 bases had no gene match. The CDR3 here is CASSRVGGGTGELFF. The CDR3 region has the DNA TGTGCCAGCAGCCGAGTGGGGGGGGGCACCGGGGAGCTGTTTTTT.

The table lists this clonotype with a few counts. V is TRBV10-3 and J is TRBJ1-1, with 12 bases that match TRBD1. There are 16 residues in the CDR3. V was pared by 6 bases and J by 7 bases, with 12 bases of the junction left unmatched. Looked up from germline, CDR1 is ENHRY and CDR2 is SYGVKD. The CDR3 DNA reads TGTGCCATCAGAGGGACAGGGGGCTTCTTGAATGTTGAAGCTTTCTTT. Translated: CAIRGTGGFLNVEAFF.

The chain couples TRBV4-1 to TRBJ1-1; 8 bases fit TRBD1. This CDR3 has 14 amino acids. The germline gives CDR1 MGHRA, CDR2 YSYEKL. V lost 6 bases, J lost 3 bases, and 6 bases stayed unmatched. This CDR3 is CASSQTGVDTEAFF. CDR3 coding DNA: TGCGCCAGCAGTCAGACAGGGGTTGACACTGAAGCTTTCTTT.

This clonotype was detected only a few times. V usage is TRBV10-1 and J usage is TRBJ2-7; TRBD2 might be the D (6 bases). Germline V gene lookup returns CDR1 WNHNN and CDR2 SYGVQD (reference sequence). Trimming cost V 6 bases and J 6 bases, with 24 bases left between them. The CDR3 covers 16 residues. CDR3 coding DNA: TGCGCCAGCAGCCCCGGGACTCAGGATCTACCGGTCGAGCAGTACTTC. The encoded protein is CASSPGTQDLPVEQYF.

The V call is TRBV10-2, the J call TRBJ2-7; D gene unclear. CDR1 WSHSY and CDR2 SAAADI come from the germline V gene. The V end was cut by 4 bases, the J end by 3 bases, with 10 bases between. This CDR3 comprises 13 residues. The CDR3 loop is CASSARTIYEQYF. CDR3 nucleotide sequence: TGCGCCAGCAGTGCGCGGACGATCTACGAGCAGTACTTC.

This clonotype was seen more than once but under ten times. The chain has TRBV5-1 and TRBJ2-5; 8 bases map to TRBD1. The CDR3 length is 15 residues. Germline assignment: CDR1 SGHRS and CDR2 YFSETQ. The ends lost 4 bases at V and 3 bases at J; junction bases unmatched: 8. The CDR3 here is CASSPRQGPKETQYF. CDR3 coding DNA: TGCGCCAGCAGCCCCCGACAGGGGCCTAAAGAGACCCAGTACTTC. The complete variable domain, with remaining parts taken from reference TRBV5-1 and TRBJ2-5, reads KAGVTQTPRYLIKTRGQQVTLSCSPISGHRSVSWYQQTPGQGLQFLFEYFSETQRNKGNFPGRFSGRQFSNSRSEMNVSTLELGDSALYLCASSPRQGPKETQYFGPGTRLLVL.

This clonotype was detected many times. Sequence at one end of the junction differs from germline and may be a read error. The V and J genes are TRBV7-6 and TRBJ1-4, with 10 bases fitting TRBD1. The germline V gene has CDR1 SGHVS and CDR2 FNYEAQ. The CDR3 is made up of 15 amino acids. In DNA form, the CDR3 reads TGTGCTAGCAGCTCAGGACAGGGGGGACATGAAAAACTGTTTTTT. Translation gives CASSSGQGGHEKLFF.

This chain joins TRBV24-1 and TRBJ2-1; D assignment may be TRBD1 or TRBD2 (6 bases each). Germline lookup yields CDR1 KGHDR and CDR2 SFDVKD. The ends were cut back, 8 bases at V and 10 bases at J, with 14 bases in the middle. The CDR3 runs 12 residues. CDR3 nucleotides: TGTGCCACCACGAGCGGAGGGACAGAGCAGTTCTTC. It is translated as CATTSGGTEQFF.

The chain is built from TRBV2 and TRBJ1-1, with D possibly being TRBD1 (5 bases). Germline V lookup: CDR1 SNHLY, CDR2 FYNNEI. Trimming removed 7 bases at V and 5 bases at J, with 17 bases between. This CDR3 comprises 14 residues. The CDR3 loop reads CASTLRGPRTEAFF. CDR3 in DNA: TGTGCCAGCACCCTTAGGGGCCCGAGAACTGAAGCTTTCTTT.

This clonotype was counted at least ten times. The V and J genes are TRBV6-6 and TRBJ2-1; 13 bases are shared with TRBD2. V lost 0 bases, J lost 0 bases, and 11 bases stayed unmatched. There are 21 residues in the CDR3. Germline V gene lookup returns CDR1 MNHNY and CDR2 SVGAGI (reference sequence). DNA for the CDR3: TGTGCCAGCAGTTACTCGAATAAGGGACTAGCGGGGACTAGCTCCTACAATGAGCAGTTCTTC. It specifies CASSYSNKGLAGTSSYNEQFF.

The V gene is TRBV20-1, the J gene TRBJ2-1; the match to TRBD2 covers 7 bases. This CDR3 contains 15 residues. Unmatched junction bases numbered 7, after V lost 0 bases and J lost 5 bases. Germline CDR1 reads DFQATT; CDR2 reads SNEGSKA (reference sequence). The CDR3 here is CSARDQAGLNNEQFF. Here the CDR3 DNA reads TGCAGTGCTAGAGACCAAGCGGGGCTGAACAATGAGCAGTTCTTC.

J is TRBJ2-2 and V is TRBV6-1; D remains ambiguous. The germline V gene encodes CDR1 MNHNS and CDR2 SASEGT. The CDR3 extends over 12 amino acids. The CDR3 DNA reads TGTGCGATGTTATTGGGGACCGGGGAGCTGTTTTTT. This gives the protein CAMLLGTGELFF.

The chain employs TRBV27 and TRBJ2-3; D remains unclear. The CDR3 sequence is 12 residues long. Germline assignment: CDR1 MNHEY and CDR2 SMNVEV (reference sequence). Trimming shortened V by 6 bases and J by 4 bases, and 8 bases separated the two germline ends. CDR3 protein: CASRERPDTQYF. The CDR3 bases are TGTGCCAGCAGGGAGCGACCAGATACGCAGTATTTT.